This TCR beta chain was captured in a study of shared clonotypes between healthy human individuals. Clones were read by immunoSEQ multiplex PCR, and TCRdb kept only the in-frame ones, dropping some. The table lists 2 million to 2.5 million clones, approximately 93% of them singletons, with around 0.37% in the top ten. This CDR3 is built from 15 residues. The germline gives CDR1 SGHTA, CDR2 FQGNSA. V was clipped by 3 bases and J by 9 bases; unmatched bases: 12. The V and J genes are TRBV7-2 and TRBJ2-7; TRBD1 aligns across 9 bases. The receptor was isolated from a man aged 18 to 29 in good health. Some clones in this sample may be carry-over from other donors' samples. Sequences were obtained from naive CD4+ T cells from PBMCs. Subset denoted: CD45RA+ positively selected. This chain's CDR3 is CASSLGQGPPEGQYF. The CDR3 DNA is TGTGCCAGCAGCTTGGGACAGGGCCCTCCGGAAGGGCAGTACTTC.